This is a list of T cell receptor beta chains from one sample in a study of graft-versus-host responses after intestinal transplantation. TCRdb's copy holds only in-frame clones and misses some; the assay was immunoSEQ multiplex PCR. Of roughly 99,000 clones in the sample, just under 95% were seen once. Antigens for these TCRs are unknown. The material was unstimulated CD8+ T cells sorted from spleen or lymph node cells, obtained before transplant. Source of these receptors: a human donor who was the organ donor for an intestinal transplant. CDR3s leave out the opening cysteine and the closing phenylalanine or tryptophan. The order of the fields is J gene, V gene, clone size, CDR3 protein. Rows give clone size only sometimes, using once, few, many, or a class for an expanded clone.

J gene: TRBJ2-1
V gene: TRBV5-6
clone size: .
CDR3 protein: ASSLGLAGGYSYNEQF

J gene: TRBJ1-2
V gene: TRBV13
clone size: .
CDR3 protein: ASSLGQGAAIGYT

J gene: TRBJ2-5
V gene: TRBV14
clone size: .
CDR3 protein: ASSQEVGRETQY

J gene: TRBJ2-5
V gene: TRBV13
clone size: .
CDR3 protein: ASSTGLAGEYKQETQY

J gene: TRBJ2-5
V gene: TRBV29-1
clone size: .
CDR3 protein: SVQTWEPLGLAGRKGTQETQY

J gene: TRBJ1-2
V gene: TRBV2
clone size: .
CDR3 protein: ASIDRGPMNGYT

J gene: TRBJ2-1
V gene: TRBV28
clone size: .
CDR3 protein: ASSRSPSLAGGEIGDEQF

J gene: TRBJ1-4
V gene: TRBV2
clone size: .
CDR3 protein: ASRHPTGADEKLF

J gene: TRBJ1-5
V gene: TRBV6-1
clone size: .
CDR3 protein: ASSEFGRQPQH

J gene: TRBJ2-7
V gene: TRBV5-4
clone size: .
CDR3 protein: ASSLGQGGYEQY

J gene: TRBJ1-1
V gene: TRBV30
clone size: few
CDR3 protein: AWWGQVVTEAF

J gene: TRBJ1-1
V gene: TRBV12-5
clone size: .
CDR3 protein: ASGLVNLTGLNTEAF

J gene: TRBJ2-7
V gene: TRBV19
clone size: .
CDR3 protein: ASSIYLAGPYEQY

J gene: TRBJ2-1
V gene: TRBV2
clone size: .
CDR3 protein: ASRVGVSVEQF

J gene: TRBJ1-1
V gene: TRBV4-2
clone size: .
CDR3 protein: ASSQETVMNTEAF

J gene: TRBJ2-1
V gene: TRBV27
clone size: .
CDR3 protein: ASSTTRLAVYNEQF

J gene: TRBJ2-7
V gene: TRBV10-3
clone size: .
CDR3 protein: AISSGGATYEQY

J gene: TRBJ1-2
V gene: TRBV29-1
clone size: .
CDR3 protein: SVRDTRNYGYT

J gene: .
V gene: TRBV28
clone size: .
CDR3 protein: ASTLASGPSYEQY

J gene: TRBJ2-1
V gene: TRBV5-4
clone size: once
CDR3 protein: ASSLDSQPGPSKYNEQF

J gene: TRBJ2-5
V gene: TRBV9
clone size: .
CDR3 protein: ASSEGTSGRAKETQY